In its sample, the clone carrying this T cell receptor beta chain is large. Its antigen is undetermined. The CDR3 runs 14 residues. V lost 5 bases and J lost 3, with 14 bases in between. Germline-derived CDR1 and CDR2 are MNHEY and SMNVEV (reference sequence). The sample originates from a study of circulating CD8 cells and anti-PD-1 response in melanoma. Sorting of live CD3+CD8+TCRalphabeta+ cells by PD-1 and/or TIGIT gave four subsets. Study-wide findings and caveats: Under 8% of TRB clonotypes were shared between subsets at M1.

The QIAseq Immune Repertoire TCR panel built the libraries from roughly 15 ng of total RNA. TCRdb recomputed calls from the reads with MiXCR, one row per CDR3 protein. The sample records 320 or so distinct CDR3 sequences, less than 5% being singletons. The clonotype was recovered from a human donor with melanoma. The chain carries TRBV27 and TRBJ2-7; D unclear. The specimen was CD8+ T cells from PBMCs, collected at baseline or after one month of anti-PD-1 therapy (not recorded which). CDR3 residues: CASSPGANRYEQYF. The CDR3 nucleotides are TGTGCCAGCAGTCCGGGCGCAAACCGCTACGAGCAGTACTTC.